This TCR beta chain was sequenced for a study of CD8 T cells in ankylosing spondylitis. Findings of the study overall: Several highly homologous variants made up a TCR beta motif, and this motif appeared characteristic of ankylosing spondylitis blood.

This clonotype was counted at least ten times. The antigen is unknown. TCRdb processed the 5' RACE reads anew with MiXCR; each CDR3 protein has one entry. Here the sample spans a few hundred thousand distinct CDR3 sequences, approximately 10% being singletons. This CDR3 is built from 15 residues. Germline loops: CDR1 DFQATT, CDR2 SNEGSKA (reference sequence). V was clipped by 2 bases and J by 0 bases, with 8 bases between them. The V and J genes are TRBV20-1 and TRBJ1-6; D remains unclear. The clonotype was recovered from a female donor with ankylosing spondylitis or in good health (not recorded which). Material: blood, either unsorted or a sorted T cell fraction (not recorded which). CDR3 coding DNA: TGCAGTGCTAGACTCTTAGTCTCCTATAATTCACCCCTCCACTTT. Encoded protein: CSARLLVSYNSPLHF.